This T cell receptor beta chain emerged from a study of human CD8 memory T cell subsets. Germline V CDR1 and CDR2: SGHRS, YFSETQ. The CDR3 covers 15 residues. Study-wide findings and caveats: The T cell repertoires of the stem-like memory and precursor exhausted subsets exhibited minimal overlap with one another. Beta chains alone were the T cell receptor chains sequenced in the study.

Sequencing libraries of TCR beta were made by UMI-labeled 5' RACE. In the study's own analysis: Each library (TCR beta) contained from approximately 2,700 up to about 20,000 functional CDR3 beta clonotypes. TCRdb re-called the 5' RACE reads and shows each CDR3 protein once, DNA omitted. It is TCRdb's table, rather than the study itself, that gives the V and J calls and clone size. Listed are about 5,500 distinct CDR3 sequences; 15% to 20% falls within the top ten. On this clonotype: The target antigen is unknown.

Sequenced: CD8+ T cells from PBMCs. This TCR was recovered from a human donor in good health. This chain uses TRBV5-1 with TRBJ2-5; TCRdb outputs TRBD2, but without DNA this stays unchecked. The CDR3 protein is CASSARGRDQETQYF.